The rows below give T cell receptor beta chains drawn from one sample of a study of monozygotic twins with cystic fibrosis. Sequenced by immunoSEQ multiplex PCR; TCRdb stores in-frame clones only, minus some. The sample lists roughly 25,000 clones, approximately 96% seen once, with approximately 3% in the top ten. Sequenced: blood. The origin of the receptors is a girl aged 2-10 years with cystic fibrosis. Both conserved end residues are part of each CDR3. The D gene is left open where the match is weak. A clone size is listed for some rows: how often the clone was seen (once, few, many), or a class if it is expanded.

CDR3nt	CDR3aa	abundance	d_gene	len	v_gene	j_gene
TGTGCCACCACCGGGCCAGGAGAAGAGACCCAGTACTTC	CATTGPGEETQYF	.	.	13	TRBV21-1	TRBJ2-5
TGTGCCAGCAGCTTGTTGCGGGAGGGCAGGGACGAGCAGTACTTC	CASSLLREGRDEQYF	.	TRBD2	15	TRBV7-6	TRBJ2-7
TGTGCCTGGAGTCCTCGAGGGATTACTAATCAGCCCCAGCATTTT	CAWSPRGITNQPQHF	.	.	15	TRBV30	TRBJ1-5
TGTGCCACGCGGGGGGCCGGGGCTGGAAACACCATATATTTT	CATRGAGAGNTIYF	.	.	14	TRBV27	TRBJ1-3
TGTGCCAGCAGCCTGGGAGATGGGCTTGGCTATGGCTACACCTTC	CASSLGDGLGYGYTF	.	.	15	TRBV6-5	TRBJ1-2
TGTGCCAGCAGTGAATCCGGGGTTGACTATGGCTACACCTTC	CASSESGVDYGYTF	.	.	14	TRBV2	TRBJ1-2
TGCAGTGCCCGGACCTTGCAAGAACTGTTTTTT	CSARTLQELFF	.	.	11	TRBV20-1	TRBJ1-4
TGTGCCAGCAGCCCCAGTGGGGACAGCTACCTACGAGCGGAGTACTTC	CASSPSGDSYLRAEYF	once	TRBD1	16	TRBV9	TRBJ2-7
TGTGCCAGCACCCCTTCAGGAGGAAAGAATGAGCAGTTCTTC	CASTPSGGKNEQFF	.	.	14	TRBV28	TRBJ2-1
TGTGCCAGCAGCTCCGCAGGGGGCGAGCAGTACTTC	CASSSAGGEQYF	once	TRBD1	12	TRBV7-8	TRBJ2-7
TGTGCCAGCAGCAGGGAAGGGTATTATAATGAAAAACTGTTTTTT	CASSREGYYNEKLFF	.	.	15	TRBV5-6	TRBJ1-4
TGTGCCAGCACCTTACAGGGATCTGGAAACACCATATATTTT	CASTLQGSGNTIYF	.	.	14	TRBV7-9	TRBJ1-3